This T cell receptor (beta chain) was obtained from a study of blood T cell repertoires in COVID-19. Sequencing was performed with immunoSEQ multiplex PCR; in TCRdb, only in-frame clones are kept and a portion is missing. The sample includes 110,000 or so clones, 83% seen only once; the top ten take over 15%. V lost 6 bases to trimming and J lost 0 bases, with 15 bases between them. CDR1 is SGHVS and CDR2 is FNYEAQ in the germline V gene. The CDR3 runs 16 residues. V gene TRBV7-6 combines with J gene TRBJ1-5; tentative D call: TRBD1 (5 bases). The sequence derives from a woman aged 60 to 75 with acute or convalescent COVID-19. The sequencing sample was made of peripheral blood. The CDR3 protein is CASSFTLGHSNQPQHF. The CDR3 DNA is TGTGCCAGCAGTTTCACCCTCGGACATAGCAATCAGCCCCAGCATTTT. The whole variable domain, remainder taken from reference TRBV7-6 and TRBJ1-5, is GAGVSQSPRYKVTKRGQDVALRCDPISGHVSLYWYRQALGQGPEFLTYFNYEAQQDKSGLPNDRFSAERPEGSISTLTIQRTEQRDSAMYRCASSFTLGHSNQPQHFGDGTRLSIL.